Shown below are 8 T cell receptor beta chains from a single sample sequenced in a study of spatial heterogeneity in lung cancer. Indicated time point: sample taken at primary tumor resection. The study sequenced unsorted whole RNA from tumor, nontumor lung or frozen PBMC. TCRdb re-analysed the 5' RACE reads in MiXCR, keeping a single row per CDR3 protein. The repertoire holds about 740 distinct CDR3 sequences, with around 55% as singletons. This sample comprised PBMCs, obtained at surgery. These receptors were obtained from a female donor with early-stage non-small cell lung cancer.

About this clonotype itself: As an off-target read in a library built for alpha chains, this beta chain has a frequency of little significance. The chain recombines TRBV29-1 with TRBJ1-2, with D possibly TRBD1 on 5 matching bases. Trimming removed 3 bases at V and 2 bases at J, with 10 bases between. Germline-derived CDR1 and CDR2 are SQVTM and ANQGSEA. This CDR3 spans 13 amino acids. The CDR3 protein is CSVESGHNYGYTF. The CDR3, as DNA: TGCAGCGTTGAGTCTGGACACAACTATGGCTACACCTTC.

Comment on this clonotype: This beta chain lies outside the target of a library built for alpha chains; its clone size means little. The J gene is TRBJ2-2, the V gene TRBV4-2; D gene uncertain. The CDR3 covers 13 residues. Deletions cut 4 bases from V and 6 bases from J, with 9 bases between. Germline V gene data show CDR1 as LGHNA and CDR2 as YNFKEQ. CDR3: CASSPMRAGELFF. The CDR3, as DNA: TGTGCCAGCAGCCCTATGCGCGCCGGGGAGCTGTTTTTT.

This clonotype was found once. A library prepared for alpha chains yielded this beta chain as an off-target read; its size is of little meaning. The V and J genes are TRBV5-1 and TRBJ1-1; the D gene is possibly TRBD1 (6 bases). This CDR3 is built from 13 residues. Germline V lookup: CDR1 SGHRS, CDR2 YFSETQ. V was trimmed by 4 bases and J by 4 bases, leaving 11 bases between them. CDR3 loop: CASSLRDTTEAFF. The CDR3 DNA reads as TGCGCCAGCAGCCTTCGGGACACCACTGAAGCTTTCTTT.

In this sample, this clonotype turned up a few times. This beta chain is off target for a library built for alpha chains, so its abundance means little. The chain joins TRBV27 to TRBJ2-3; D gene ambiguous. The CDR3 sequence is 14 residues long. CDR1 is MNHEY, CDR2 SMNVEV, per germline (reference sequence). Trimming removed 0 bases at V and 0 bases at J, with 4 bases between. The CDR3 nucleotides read TGTGCCAGCAGTTTATCGAGTAGCACAGATACGCAGTATTTT. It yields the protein CASSLSSSTDTQYF.

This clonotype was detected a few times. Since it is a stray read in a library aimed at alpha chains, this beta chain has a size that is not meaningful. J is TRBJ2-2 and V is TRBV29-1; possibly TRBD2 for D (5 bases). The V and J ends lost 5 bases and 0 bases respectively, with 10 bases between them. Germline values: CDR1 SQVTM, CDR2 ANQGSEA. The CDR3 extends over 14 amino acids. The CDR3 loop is CSVPRGTNTGELFF. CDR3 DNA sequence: TGCAGCGTTCCTCGAGGGACGAACACCGGGGAGCTGTTTTTT.

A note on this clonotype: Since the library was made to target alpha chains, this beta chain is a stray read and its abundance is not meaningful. For the CDR3, the DNA is TGTGCCAGTAGTCTACAGACAGGGGCAAGCACAGATACGCAGTATTTT. This translates into CASSLQTGASTDTQYF. The chain combines TRBV19 with TRBJ2-3, with 8 bases lining up with TRBD1. The length of the CDR3 is 16 residues. Germline V gene sequence: CDR1 LNHDA, CDR2 SQIVND (reference sequence). Germline trimming cut 5 bases from V and 0 bases from J; bases unmatched to any gene: 7.

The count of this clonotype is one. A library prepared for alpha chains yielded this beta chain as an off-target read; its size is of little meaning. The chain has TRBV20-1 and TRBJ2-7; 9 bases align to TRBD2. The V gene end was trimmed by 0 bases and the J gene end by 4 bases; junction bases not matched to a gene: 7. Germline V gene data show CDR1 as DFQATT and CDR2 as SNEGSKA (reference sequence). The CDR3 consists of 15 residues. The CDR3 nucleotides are TGCAGTGCTAGAGATTGGGCGGGAGGGCAGTACGAGCAGTACTTC. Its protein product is CSARDWAGGQYEQYF.

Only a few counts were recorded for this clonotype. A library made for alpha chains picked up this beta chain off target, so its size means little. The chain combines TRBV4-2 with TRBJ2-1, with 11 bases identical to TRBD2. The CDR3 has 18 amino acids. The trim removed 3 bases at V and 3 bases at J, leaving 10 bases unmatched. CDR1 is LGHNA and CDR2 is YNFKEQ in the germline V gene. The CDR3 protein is CASSQFIGTSGLYNEQFF. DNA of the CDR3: TGTGCCAGCAGCCAGTTTATTGGGACTAGCGGACTCTACAATGAGCAGTTCTTC.